Each of the 3 T cell receptor beta chains below was sequenced from the same sample in a study of blood T cells in healthy people across ages (dated by TCRdb to between 2014 and 2017). Libraries were made using 5' RACE. Sequencing relied on an Illumina HiSeq 2500. The second PCR ran for roughly 7 to 12 cycles and used a J-beta primer mix along with a sample-barcoded 5' primer. TCRdb redid the processing of the public reads, applying fastp at Q25 and MiXCR, and retained in-frame beta chains. Rows matching on CDR3 protein sequence are summarized as one entry with the most common DNA and genes. Counted in this sample were about 630,000 distinct CDR3 sequences; roughly 21% of them appeared once. The leading ten clones occupy roughly 3.7% of the sample. Sequencing used blood. The receptors here all came from a man between 65 and 80 years old in good health.

This clonotype was detected only a few times. This sequence joins TRBV10-3 and TRBJ1-2; D perhaps matches TRBD1 (6 bases). The V end lost 6 bases, the J end lost 0 bases, and 8 bases lay between the germline ends. This CDR3 is built from 13 residues. The germline gives CDR1 ENHRY, CDR2 SYGVKD. CDR3 residues: CAIRGAANYGYTF. The CDR3 coding sequence is TGTGCCATCAGGGGGGCAGCTAACTATGGCTACACCTTC.

Ten or more counts support this clonotype. The chain has TRBV29-1 and TRBJ1-2; 8 nucleotides match TRBD1. The J segment lost 7 bases and the V segment lost 6 bases, leaving 7 bases of the junction unmatched. The CDR3 totals 12 residues. CDR1 is SQVTM, CDR2 ANQGSEA, per germline. The CDR3 spells CSVGGQAGGYTF. The DNA of the CDR3 is TGCAGCGTGGGGGGACAGGCGGGTGGCTACACCTTC. The variable domain in full, with the rest retrieved from reference TRBV29-1 and TRBJ1-2, is SAVISQKPSRDICQRGTSLTIQCQVDSQVTMMFWYRQQPGQSLTLIATANQGSEATYESGFVIDKFPISRPNLTFSTLTVSNMSPEDSSIYLCSVGGQAGGYTFGSGTRLTVV.

This chain connects TRBV14 to TRBJ2-7; 13 nucleotides line up with TRBD2. The CDR3 totals 19 residues. V dropped 4 bases and J dropped 1; count of bases not matched to a gene: 13. Per germline, CDR1 SGHDN and CDR2 FVKESK. The CDR3 protein is CASSPGLAGVGTISYEQYF. The CDR3 coding sequence is TGTGCCAGCAGCCCCGGACTAGCGGGAGTAGGCACTATATCCTACGAGCAGTACTTC. The variable domain in full, with the rest retrieved from reference TRBV14 and TRBJ2-7, is EAGVTQFPSHSVIEKGQTVTLRCDPISGHDNLYWYRRVMGKEIKFLLHFVKESKQDESGMPNNRFLAERTGGTYSTLKVQPAELEDSGVYFCASSPGLAGVGTISYEQYFGPGTRLTVT.